These 20 T cell receptor beta chains came from one sample sequenced in a study of T-cell memory formation after mild COVID-19. One entry per CDR3 protein, called by TCRdb with MiXCR from the 5' RACE reads. The data hold about 390,000 distinct CDR3 sequences, with roughly 15% observed a single time. Sequenced input: PBMCs or a T cell subset sorted from them (not recorded which). All receptors derive from a man between 18 and 35 years old who had mild COVID-19 (a few samples of this study predate the infection). Cell type and time point are not known.

The chain couples TRBV5-1 to TRBJ2-7; D not certain. The CDR3 runs to 16 residues. V was cut by 2 bases and J by 4 bases, with 19 bases left in between. CDR1 and CDR2 from the germline V gene are SGHRS and YFSETQ. DNA of the CDR3: TGCGCCAGCAGCTTTGTCGGTCGCGGTTTGCCTTACGAGCAGTACGTC. Translating gives CASSFVGRGLPYEQYV.

This chain joins TRBV18 and TRBJ1-3; D remains unclear. Germline V CDR1 and CDR2: KGHSH, LQKENI. The length of the CDR3 is 14 residues. V shed 2 bases and J shed 2 bases, with 7 bases lying between them. The CDR3 sequence: CASSPESTGNTIYF. DNA of the CDR3: TGTGCCAGCTCACCAGAATCAACTGGAAACACCATATATTTT.

This clonotype has more than one count but fewer than ten. The chain carries TRBV5-1 and TRBJ1-2; 9 bases align to TRBD1. This CDR3 has 18 amino acids. V shed 4 bases and J 4 bases; nucleotides not matched to a gene: 17. CDR1 is SGHRS and CDR2 is YFSETQ in the germline V gene. The CDR3 DNA is TGCGCCAGCAGCAAGGGACAGGGAACTATGGCCGCCTCCTATGGCTACACCTTC. Amino acid sequence: CASSKGQGTMAASYGYTF.

The chain joins TRBV7-2 to TRBJ2-2; 7 bases fit TRBD2. Germline trimming cut 2 bases from V and 6 bases from J; bases unmatched to any gene: 15. This CDR3 region has 18 residues. Germline lookup yields CDR1 SGHTA and CDR2 FQGNSA. CDR3 residues: CASSLSRLAGLSAGELFF. As DNA, the CDR3 is TGTGCCAGCAGCTTAAGTAGGCTCGCGGGACTAAGTGCCGGGGAGCTGTTTTTT.

V is TRBV28 and J is TRBJ2-7; the match to TRBD1 covers 11 bases. Germline-derived CDR1 and CDR2 are MDHEN and SYDVKM. This CDR3 has 15 residues. The V and J ends lost 6 bases and 4 bases, in that order; junction bases with no gene match: 8. This chain's CDR3 is CASRPEGQGVYEQYV. The CDR3 coding sequence is TGTGCCAGCAGACCTGAGGGACAGGGGGTTTACGAGCAGTACGTC.

The rearrangement links TRBV4-1 to TRBJ2-5; 9 nucleotides agree with TRBD1. Germline V gene sequence: CDR1 MGHRA, CDR2 YSYEKL. The CDR3 totals 16 residues. V shed 0 bases and J 5 bases; nucleotides not matched to a gene: 7. This CDR3 is CASSQDRYRGQETQYF. The CDR3 nucleotides are TGCGCCAGCAGCCAAGATAGGTACAGGGGGCAGGAGACCCAGTACTTC.

The chain uses TRBV12-3 or TRBV12-4 and TRBJ2-7; D is possibly TRBD1 (6 bases). With 6 bases removed from V and 2 bases from J, the gap between germline ends came to 20 bases. This CDR3 region has 16 residues. The CDR3 loop is CASSFWTAIKTYEQYF. The CDR3 DNA follows: TGTGCCAGCAGCTTTTGGACAGCGATAAAAACCTACGAGCAGTACTTC.

The table lists this clonotype with a few counts. This chain joins TRBV9 and TRBJ2-1; tentatively, D is TRBD1 (6 bases). There are 13 residues in the CDR3. Germline V gives CDR1 SGDLS, CDR2 YYNGEE. V lost 0 bases and J lost 10, with 11 bases in between. The CDR3 loop is CASSVEGGVEQFF. Written as DNA, the CDR3 is TGTGCCAGCAGCGTAGAAGGGGGAGTAGAGCAGTTCTTC.

This clonotype has more than one count but fewer than ten. V gene TRBV7-2 combines with J gene TRBJ1-4; no firm D call. Germline V gene sequence: CDR1 SGHTA, CDR2 FQGNSA. V gave up 6 bases and J gave up 6 bases, with 11 bases separating them. This CDR3 comprises 13 residues. The CDR3 sequence is CASRGGNDEKLFF. Here the CDR3 DNA reads TGTGCCAGCAGGGGAGGGAACGATGAAAAACTGTTTTTT.

The chain recombines TRBV20-1 with TRBJ2-7; the match to TRBD2 covers 8 bases. The CDR3 length is 14 residues. CDR1 and CDR2 (germline): DFQATT, SNEGSKA (reference sequence). J was trimmed by 4 bases and V by 1 base; bases with no gene match: 6. CDR3 residues: CSARGGSGEYEQYV. CDR3 sequence (DNA): TGCAGTGCTAGAGGGGGTAGCGGGGAATACGAGCAGTACGTC.

This chain joins TRBV7-2 and TRBJ1-2, with D possibly being TRBD1 (5 bases). This CDR3 region has 16 residues. CDR1 is SGHTA and CDR2 is FQGNSA in the germline V gene. Trimming pared 3 bases from V and 5 bases from J, leaving 19 bases between. The CDR3: CASSFSGAALLYGYTF. DNA for the CDR3: TGTGCCAGCAGCTTTTCCGGGGCCGCTCTACTTTATGGCTACACCTTC.

This clonotype was seen a handful of times. V and J are TRBV14 and TRBJ2-2; D remains ambiguous. The CDR3 loop spans 14 amino acids. Germline loops: CDR1 SGHDN, CDR2 FVKESK. The V and J ends lost 9 bases and 3 bases respectively, with 14 bases between them. CDR3 residues: CASKQKTDTGELFF. CDR3 bases: TGTGCCAGTAAACAGAAAACCGACACCGGGGAGCTGTTTTTT.

As concerns this clonotype: A much larger clonotype is one base distant, so this may be a read error. The rearrangement uses TRBV2 and TRBJ2-2; D unresolved. The germline gives CDR1 SNHLY, CDR2 FYNNEI. The V end was cut by 2 bases, the J end by 3 bases, with 1 base between. The CDR3 loop spans 12 amino acids. CDR3 sequence: CASSEYTGELFF. CDR3 nucleotide sequence: TGTGCCAGCAGTGAATACACCGGGGAGCTGTTTTTT.

This clonotype has at least ten counts. This sequence joins TRBV7-2 and TRBJ2-7; D is perhaps TRBD1 or TRBD2 (5 bases each). The V end was cut by 5 bases, the J end by 5 bases, with 13 bases between. This CDR3 comprises 13 residues. CDR1 SGHTA and CDR2 FQGNSA come from the germline V gene. The CDR3 region has the DNA TGTGCCAGCAGCCGACGGGACGTAGACGAGCAGTACGTC. This translates into CASSRRDVDEQYV.

This clonotype was seen many times. The chain links TRBV12-3 or TRBV12-4 to TRBJ2-7, with a weak D call TRBD1 (6 bases). This CDR3 region has 13 residues. The germline V and J ends were trimmed by 3 bases and 6 bases, with 12 bases remaining between them. CDR3 coding DNA: TGTGCCAGCAGTTTTAACAGGGAAAGCGAGCAGTACTTC. It translates to CASSFNRESEQYF.

In its sample, this clonotype was seen a few times. This chain uses TRBV7-9 with TRBJ1-1; 9 bases are shared with TRBD1. The CDR3 sequence is 14 residues long. Per germline, CDR1 SEHNR and CDR2 FQNEAQ (reference sequence). Trimming removed 3 bases from V and 8 bases from J; junction bases left unmatched: 7. CDR3 sequence: CASSLAGTGREAFF. In DNA, the CDR3 is TGTGCCAGCAGCTTGGCGGGGACAGGGAGAGAAGCTTTCTTT.

This chain uses TRBV7-9 with TRBJ2-3; 10 bases fit TRBD2. Germline trimming cut 3 bases from V and 3 bases from J; bases unmatched to any gene: 18. From germline, CDR1 is SEHNR and CDR2 FQNEAQ (reference sequence). The CDR3 spans 20 residues. For the CDR3, the DNA is TGTGCCAGCAGCTTTAGGGATCGGAGCGGGGGGGAGAGTTGGACAGATACGCAGTATTTT. It encodes CASSFRDRSGGESWTDTQYF.

There are a few counts of this clonotype. The chain combines TRBV6-2 or TRBV6-3 with TRBJ2-7; 11 bases are a match to TRBD2. The germline gives CDR1 MNHEY, CDR2 SVGEGT. CDR3 length: 15 residues. The V and J ends lost 2 bases and 3 bases, in that order; junction bases with no gene match: 3. CDR3: CASSYGLAGGYEQYV. DNA of the CDR3: TGTGCCAGCAGTTACGGGCTAGCGGGGGGCTACGAGCAGTACGTC.

This clonotype was seen a handful of times. V gene TRBV7-9 combines with J gene TRBJ1-5; 9 bases fit TRBD1. CDR1 is SEHNR and CDR2 is FQNEAQ in the germline V gene (reference sequence). The ends lost 5 bases at V and 1 base at J; junction bases unmatched: 15. The CDR3 loop spans 19 amino acids. The CDR3 sequence: CASSSTGQGNLESNQPQHF. CDR3 in DNA: TGTGCCAGCAGCAGTACCGGACAGGGGAACTTGGAAAGCAATCAGCCCCAGCATTTT.

This chain joins TRBV10-3 and TRBJ2-2, with 12 bases that match TRBD2. The CDR3 runs to 16 residues. The V and J ends lost 6 bases and 2 bases, in that order; junction bases with no gene match: 4. CDR1 ENHRY and CDR2 SYGVKD come from the germline V gene. The DNA for the CDR3 is TGTGCCATCAGAGCGACTAGCGGGGGAAACACCGGGGAGCTGTTTTTT. It yields the protein CAIRATSGGNTGELFF.